This T cell receptor beta chain was recorded in a study of blood T cell repertoires in COVID-19. Study-wide context: T cells, B-cell-depleted T cells, or PBMCs supplied cDNA or gDNA.

This CDR3 region has 16 residues. Trimming removed 5 bases from V and 2 bases from J; junction bases left unmatched: 6. The germline gives CDR1 MNHEY, CDR2 SMNVEV (reference sequence). Sequenced by immunoSEQ multiplex PCR; TCRdb stores in-frame clones only, minus some. The profile covers fewer than 110,000 clones, with about nine tenths appearing a single time and around 15% taken by the ten largest. The chain carries TRBV27 and TRBJ2-3; TRBD2 matches at 11 bases. Sample: peripheral blood. This sequence originates from a middle-aged man with acute or convalescent COVID-19. CDR3 sequence: CASSAPSGGHTDTQYF. In DNA form, the CDR3 reads TGTGCCAGCAGTGCGCCTAGCGGGGGGCACACAGATACGCAGTATTTT.